This is a list of T cell receptor beta chains from one sample in a study of response to subunit inactivated influenza vaccine. TCRdb re-called the RT-PCR reads with MiXCR, one entry per CDR3 protein. The sample records 860,000 or so distinct CDR3 sequences, 21% being singletons. The source was PBMCs from blood, collected 5 to 6 days after vaccination. The receptor source for this set is a middle-aged man who received an inactivated influenza vaccine. The conserved cysteine and the conserved F or W are not part of the CDR3 here. The D gene is left open where the match is weak.

V gene | D gene | CDR3 protein
TRBV6-5 | TRBD2 | ASSYSISAGNLGELF
TRBV10-3 | - | AISESRQPRTDTQY
TRBV20-1 | - | SARGPRRSTDTQY
TRBV28 | - | ASSLIAGRIGGYT
TRBV20-1 | TRBD2 | SALRMGLAADTQY
TRBV5-8 | - | ASSYRTANTEAF
TRBV5-5 | TRBD1 | ASSGGQSMNSPLH
TRBV20-1 | TRBD1 | SAPLFGTGPDTQY
TRBV25-1 | - | ASSAGTSNSPLH
TRBV19 | - | ASSITRNYGYT
TRBV5-1 | TRBD1 | ASSLWGQGTDTQY
TRBV10-3 | - | AIRSNTEAF
TRBV20-1 | - | SATPRTDTQY
TRBV5-1 | - | ASSPNPLETQY
TRBV18 | - | ASSPPGMPGEQF
TRBV5-1 | - | ASSLGGVRTDTQY
TRBV7-9 | - | ASSNTGGGEQF
TRBV5-1 | TRBD1 | ASSHRTGGGTNEKLF
TRBV29-1 | - | SVGQNQETQY
TRBV28 | TRBD1 | ASSFRDRDQPQH
TRBV20-1 | TRBD1 | SARDVERGRTDTQY
TRBV29-1 | TRBD1 | SVPNRGNEQF
TRBV14 | - | ASRAEGSEQY
TRBV20-1 | TRBD2 | SARDHSSGGRTDTQY
TRBV20-1 | - | SARPRTDTQY
TRBV5-1 | - | ASSLEAGTTDTQY
TRBV6-2/TRBV6-3 | - | ASRVRGEDQPQH
TRBV4-3 | - | ASSRDKSSGNTIY
TRBV20-1 | - | SARDNLGAPGDTQY
TRBV20-1 | - | SAPRDTGSYNEQF
TRBV3-1 | - | ASSQEGGSPLH
TRBV15 | TRBD1 | ATSRGTGYNEQF
TRBV4-1 | TRBD1 | ASSQTGQTGELF
TRBV7-9 | - | ASSLARTDLTDTQY
TRBV20-1 | TRBD1 | SARWMTGVNSPLH
TRBV20-1 | TRBD1 | STGQGWNNEQF
TRBV28 | TRBD2 | ASSLWSSGNPDTQY
TRBV7-9 | - | ASSFPDSPGNSPLH
TRBV20-1 | TRBD1 | SASRQGLRNEQF
TRBV7-2 | - | ASSLVPGPNEKLF
TRBV5-5 | - | ASSLLWAQAKNIQY
TRBV6-1 | - | ASSVSDTFMAFPYEQY
TRBV20-1 | - | SASWPDHYGYT
TRBV7-9 | - | ASSVSLDTQY
TRBV7-8 | - | ASVSAGQETQY